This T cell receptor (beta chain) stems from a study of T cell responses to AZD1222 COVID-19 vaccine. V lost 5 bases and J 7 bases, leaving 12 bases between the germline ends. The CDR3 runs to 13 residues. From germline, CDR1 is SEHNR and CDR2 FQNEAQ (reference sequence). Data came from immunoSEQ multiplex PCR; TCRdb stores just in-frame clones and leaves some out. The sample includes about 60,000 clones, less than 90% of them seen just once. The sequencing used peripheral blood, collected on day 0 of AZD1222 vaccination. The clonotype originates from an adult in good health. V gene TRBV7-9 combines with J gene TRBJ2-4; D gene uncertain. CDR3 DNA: TGTGCCAGCAGCACGAGAGGAGCCAACATTCAGTACTTC. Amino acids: CASSTRGANIQYF.